This T cell receptor (beta chain) was sequenced during a study of siplizumab effects on memory and regulatory T cells. Using immunoSEQ multiplex PCR, the repertoire was profiled, and TCRdb retains in-frame clones only, with some absent. The top ten clones hold less than 0.35% of a sample with about 50,000 clones, roughly 87% of them seen once. The study took a few donor pairs, and their unstimulated naive, memory, effector memory and TEMRA subsets were sequenced. CDR1 and CDR2 (germline): SGHTA, FQGTGA. This CDR3 is 17 amino acids long. Trimming at V came to 2 bases and at J to 3 bases, leaving 10 bases not matched to a gene.

The sequence came from a human donor in good health. The sample was naive CD8+ T cells sorted from blood. The chain carries TRBV7-3 and TRBJ2-1, with TRBD2 identical over 7 bases. The CDR3 spells CASSLGVASGLYNEQFF. CDR3 nucleotides: TGTGCCAGCAGCTTAGGGGTGGCTAGCGGTCTCTACAATGAGCAGTTCTTC.